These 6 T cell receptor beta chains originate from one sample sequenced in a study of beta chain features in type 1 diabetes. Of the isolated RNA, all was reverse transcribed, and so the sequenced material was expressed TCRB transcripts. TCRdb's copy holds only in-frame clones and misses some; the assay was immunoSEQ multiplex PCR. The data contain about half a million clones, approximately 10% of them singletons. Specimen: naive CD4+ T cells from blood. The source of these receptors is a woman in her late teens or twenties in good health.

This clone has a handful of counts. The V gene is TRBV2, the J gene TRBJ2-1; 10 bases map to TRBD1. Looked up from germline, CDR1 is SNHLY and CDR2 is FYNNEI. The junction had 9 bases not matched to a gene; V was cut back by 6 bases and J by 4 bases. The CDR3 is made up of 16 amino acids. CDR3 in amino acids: CASRRTGTGDYNEQFF. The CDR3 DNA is TGTGCCAGCAGACGCACCGGGACAGGGGATTACAATGAGCAGTTCTTC.

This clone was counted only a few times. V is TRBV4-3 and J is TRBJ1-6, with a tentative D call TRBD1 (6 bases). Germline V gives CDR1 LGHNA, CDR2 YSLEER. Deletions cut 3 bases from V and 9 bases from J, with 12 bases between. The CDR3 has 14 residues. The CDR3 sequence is CASSQGGITSPLHF. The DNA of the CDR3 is TGCGCCAGCAGCCAGGGGGGCATCACTTCACCCCTCCACTTT.

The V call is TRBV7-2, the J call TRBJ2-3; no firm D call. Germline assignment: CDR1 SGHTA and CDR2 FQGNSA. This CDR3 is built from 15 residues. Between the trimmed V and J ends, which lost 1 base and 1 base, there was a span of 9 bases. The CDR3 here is CASSLDLLGTDTQYF. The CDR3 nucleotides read TGTGCCAGCAGCTTAGATCTGTTGGGCACAGATACGCAGTATTTT.

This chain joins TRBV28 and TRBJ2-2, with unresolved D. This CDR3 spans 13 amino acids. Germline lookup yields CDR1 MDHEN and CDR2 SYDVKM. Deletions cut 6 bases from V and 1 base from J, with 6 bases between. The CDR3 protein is CASRAVNTGELFF. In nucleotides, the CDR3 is TGTGCCAGCAGGGCGGTGAACACCGGGGAGCTGTTTTTT.

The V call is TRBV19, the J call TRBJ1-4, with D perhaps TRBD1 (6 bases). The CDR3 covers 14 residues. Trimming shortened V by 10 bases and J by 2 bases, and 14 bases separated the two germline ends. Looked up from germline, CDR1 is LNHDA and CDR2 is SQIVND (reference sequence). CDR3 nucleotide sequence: TGTGCCACCTCCGGGACATGGACTAATGAAAAACTGTTTTTT. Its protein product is CATSGTWTNEKLFF. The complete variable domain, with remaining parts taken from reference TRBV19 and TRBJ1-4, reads DGGITQSPKYLFRKEGQNVTLSCEQNLNHDAMYWYRQDPGQGLRLIYYSQIVNDFQKGDIAEGYSVSREKKESFPLTVTSAQKNPTAFYLCATSGTWTNEKLFFGSGTQLSVL.

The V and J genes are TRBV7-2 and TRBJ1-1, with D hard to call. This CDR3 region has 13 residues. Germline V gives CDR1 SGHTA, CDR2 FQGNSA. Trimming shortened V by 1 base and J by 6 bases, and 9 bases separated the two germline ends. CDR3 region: CASSLVTEAEAFF. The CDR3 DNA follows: TGTGCCAGCAGCTTAGTGACGGAGGCTGAAGCTTTCTTT.